These T cell receptor beta chains were read from a single sample in a study of blood T cells in healthy people across ages. TCRdb used MiXCR to reprocess the 5' RACE reads, holding one entry per CDR3 protein. The profile shows about 1.6 million distinct CDR3 sequences, around 36% of them singletons. The sequenced sample consisted of blood. These receptors were collected from a woman aged 25 to 39 in good health. CDR3s include the opening cysteine and the closing phenylalanine or tryptophan. A D gene is named only where the DNA matches it firmly. Some rows mark clone size as missing; the rest say once, few, many or name a class of expanded clone.

clone size: many; D gene: TRBD1; J gene: TRBJ2-7; V gene: TRBV7-6; CDR3 DNA: TGTGCCAGCAGCTTAGCGCGACAGGGCAACGAGCAGTACTTC; CDR3 protein: CASSLARQGNEQYF
clone size: many; D gene: .; J gene: TRBJ2-7; V gene: TRBV12-3/TRBV12-4; CDR3 DNA: TGCGCCAGCAGCCCTGGGGCCTCCTACGAGCAGTACTTC; CDR3 protein: CASSPGASYEQYF
clone size: few; D gene: .; J gene: TRBJ1-4; V gene: TRBV11-2; CDR3 DNA: TGTGCCAGCAGCTGGGGCGCAACTAATGAAAAACTGTTTTTT; CDR3 protein: CASSWGATNEKLFF
clone size: .; D gene: .; J gene: TRBJ1-1; V gene: TRBV20-1; CDR3 DNA: TGCAGTGTTGAAGGGATGAACACTGAAGCTTTCTTT; CDR3 protein: CSVEGMNTEAFF
clone size: .; D gene: .; J gene: TRBJ1-6; V gene: TRBV4-1; CDR3 DNA: TGCGCCAGCAGAGCCGCAGGGACTGATAATTCACCCCTCCACTTT; CDR3 protein: CASRAAGTDNSPLHF
clone size: .; D gene: .; J gene: TRBJ2-3; V gene: TRBV5-1; CDR3 DNA: TGCGCCAGCAGCTTGTTAGGGACCGAAGCTAGCACAGATACGCAGTTTTTT; CDR3 protein: CASSLLGTEASTDTQFF
clone size: .; D gene: .; J gene: TRBJ2-7; V gene: TRBV27; CDR3 DNA: TGTGCCAGCAGCCGGTCACATCTCTACGAGCAGTACTTC; CDR3 protein: CASSRSHLYEQYF
clone size: few; D gene: TRBD2; J gene: TRBJ2-3; V gene: TRBV4-1; CDR3 DNA: TGCGCCAGCAGCCAAGAATGGCGGCTAGCGGGGGCTACGCAGTATTTT; CDR3 protein: CASSQEWRLAGATQYF
clone size: few; D gene: TRBD2; J gene: TRBJ2-3; V gene: TRBV20-1; CDR3 DNA: TGCAGTGCTAGAGATCGGGGGAGGGGAAGCACAGATACGCAGTATTTT; CDR3 protein: CSARDRGRGSTDTQYF
clone size: .; D gene: TRBD1; J gene: TRBJ1-4; V gene: TRBV20-1; CDR3 DNA: TGCAGTGCTCCTGGGACAGGTGCGGCAACTAATGAAAAACTGTTTTTT; CDR3 protein: CSAPGTGAATNEKLFF
clone size: .; D gene: .; J gene: TRBJ1-1; V gene: TRBV4-2; CDR3 DNA: TGTGCCAGCAGCCAAGACGAGCGGGGGCAGGGGAACACTGAAGCTTTCTTT; CDR3 protein: CASSQDERGQGNTEAFF
clone size: .; D gene: .; J gene: TRBJ1-2; V gene: TRBV5-1; CDR3 DNA: TGCGCCAGCAGCTTGGATAGCTACGAAGATTGCTACACCTTC; CDR3 protein: CASSLDSYEDCYTF
clone size: once; D gene: .; J gene: TRBJ2-1; V gene: TRBV5-1; CDR3 DNA: TGCGCCAGCAGTTCCTCCACGGGGGCAATCTTACAGGGTGAGCAGTTCTTC; CDR3 protein: CASSSSTGAILQGEQFF
clone size: .; D gene: .; J gene: TRBJ1-2; V gene: TRBV6-5; CDR3 DNA: TGTGCCAGCAGTTACCTGCCCCTCAATGATGGCTACACCTTC; CDR3 protein: CASSYLPLNDGYTF
clone size: .; D gene: TRBD2; J gene: TRBJ2-5; V gene: TRBV4-1; CDR3 DNA: TGCGCCAGCAGCCAAGAAATAGCGGGGGGCGGGACCCAGTACTTC; CDR3 protein: CASSQEIAGGGTQYF
clone size: .; D gene: .; J gene: TRBJ1-6; V gene: TRBV10-3; CDR3 DNA: TGTGCCATCGGCAGTAGCGTTTCACCCCTCCACTTT; CDR3 protein: CAIGSSVSPLHF
clone size: .; D gene: .; J gene: TRBJ1-2; V gene: TRBV4-2; CDR3 DNA: TGTGCCAGCAGCCCCGGCTGGGGCTCTGGCTACACCTTC; CDR3 protein: CASSPGWGSGYTF
clone size: .; D gene: .; J gene: TRBJ2-3; V gene: TRBV6-1; CDR3 DNA: TGTGCCAGCAGTGACGGGGCGGGCACAGATACGCAGTATTTT; CDR3 protein: CASSDGAGTDTQYF
clone size: .; D gene: .; J gene: TRBJ2-7; V gene: TRBV27; CDR3 DNA: TGTGCCAGCAGTCATGGGACCTACGAGCAGTACTTC; CDR3 protein: CASSHGTYEQYF
clone size: .; D gene: TRBD1; J gene: TRBJ1-2; V gene: TRBV20-1; CDR3 DNA: TGCAGTGCTTGGACAGGGCTTGGGGGAGGCTACACCTTC; CDR3 protein: CSAWTGLGGGYTF
clone size: .; D gene: TRBD2; J gene: TRBJ2-5; V gene: TRBV4-2; CDR3 DNA: TGTGCCAGCAGCCAAGAGGGCTCGGGGGGGAATCTGGAGACCCAGTACTTC; CDR3 protein: CASSQEGSGGNLETQYF
clone size: .; D gene: .; J gene: TRBJ2-7; V gene: TRBV7-6; CDR3 DNA: TGTGCCAGCAGCGAATGGGGGCAGGGTTATTCCTACGAGCAGTACTTC; CDR3 protein: CASSEWGQGYSYEQYF
clone size: .; D gene: .; J gene: TRBJ2-7; V gene: TRBV7-9; CDR3 DNA: TGTGCCAGCAGCTTAGGGCAGACTACCTACGAGCAGTACTTC; CDR3 protein: CASSLGQTTYEQYF
clone size: .; D gene: .; J gene: TRBJ2-3; V gene: TRBV15; CDR3 DNA: TGTGCCACCAGCGCTGGGAGCGGCAGCTTTTACACAGATACGCAGTATTTT; CDR3 protein: CATSAGSGSFYTDTQYF
clone size: few; D gene: TRBD2; J gene: TRBJ2-3; V gene: TRBV7-9; CDR3 DNA: TGTGCCAGCAGCACCACTAGCGGGGGGGTGCATGATACGCAGTATTTT; CDR3 protein: CASSTTSGGVHDTQYF
clone size: .; D gene: TRBD2; J gene: TRBJ2-5; V gene: TRBV7-2; CDR3 DNA: TGTGCCAGCAGCCGACGCCGTACTAGCGGGATTGTGAATGAGCAGTACTTC; CDR3 protein: CASSRRRTSGIVNEQYF
clone size: .; D gene: .; J gene: TRBJ2-3; V gene: TRBV24-1; CDR3 DNA: TGTGCCACCAGTGCATTTACAGATACGCAGTATTTT; CDR3 protein: CATSAFTDTQYF
clone size: .; D gene: .; J gene: TRBJ1-2; V gene: TRBV10-3; CDR3 DNA: TGTGCCATCAGTGAGTCGGTAGGGAATGGCTACACCTTC; CDR3 protein: CAISESVGNGYTF
clone size: few; D gene: .; J gene: TRBJ2-1; V gene: TRBV20-1; CDR3 DNA: TGCAGTGCCACCCCGGGGAAGGATGAGCAGTTCTTC; CDR3 protein: CSATPGKDEQFF
clone size: many; D gene: .; J gene: TRBJ1-1; V gene: TRBV4-1; CDR3 DNA: TGCGCCAGCAGCCAAGACCCCTCGGGGACTGAAGCTTTCTTT; CDR3 protein: CASSQDPSGTEAFF
clone size: many; D gene: TRBD1; J gene: TRBJ1-1; V gene: TRBV12-3/TRBV12-4; CDR3 DNA: TGTGCCAGCAGTCCCCCAGGGGGCACTGAAGCTTTCTTT; CDR3 protein: CASSPPGGTEAFF
clone size: .; D gene: TRBD1; J gene: TRBJ1-5; V gene: TRBV5-5; CDR3 DNA: TGTGCCAGCAGCTCAGGTACAGGGGGGGGAGGTCAGCCCCAGCATTTT; CDR3 protein: CASSSGTGGGGQPQHF
clone size: .; D gene: TRBD2; J gene: TRBJ2-7; V gene: TRBV9; CDR3 DNA: TGTGCCAGCAGCGGCGGGATAGCGGGAACCTACGAGCAGTACTTC; CDR3 protein: CASSGGIAGTYEQYF
clone size: .; D gene: TRBD1; J gene: TRBJ2-5; V gene: TRBV27; CDR3 DNA: TGTGCCAGCAGTTTAATAATGGCAGGGGGAGTTGGGACCCAGTACTTC; CDR3 protein: CASSLIMAGGVGTQYF
clone size: .; D gene: .; J gene: TRBJ2-7; V gene: TRBV28; CDR3 DNA: TGTGCCAGCAGTTTATCGGGAGTCGACGAGCAGTACTTC; CDR3 protein: CASSLSGVDEQYF
clone size: few; D gene: .; J gene: TRBJ2-3; V gene: TRBV28; CDR3 DNA: TGTGCCAGCAGTTTCTCCGGCGAAACAGATACGCAGTATTTT; CDR3 protein: CASSFSGETDTQYF
clone size: few; D gene: TRBD1; J gene: TRBJ2-6; V gene: TRBV13; CDR3 DNA: TGTGCCAGCAGCTTAGGCCAGGGGGCACATGGGGCCAACGTCCTGACTTTC; CDR3 protein: CASSLGQGAHGANVLTF
clone size: once; D gene: .; J gene: TRBJ2-7; V gene: TRBV3-1; CDR3 DNA: TGTGCCAGCAGCCAAGAGGGGGGTTATGGGTTGACCCTAGAGGAGCAGTACTTC; CDR3 protein: CASSQEGGYGLTLEEQYF
clone size: .; D gene: TRBD1; J gene: TRBJ1-2; V gene: TRBV20-1; CDR3 DNA: TGCAGTGCCGCCGGGACAGCCTATGGCTACACCTTC; CDR3 protein: CSAAGTAYGYTF
clone size: .; D gene: TRBD2; J gene: TRBJ2-5; V gene: TRBV20-1; CDR3 DNA: TGCAGTGCTACCCCTAGCGGGAGGTCGACCAACCCTCCAAGGACCCAGTACTTC; CDR3 protein: CSATPSGRSTNPPRTQYF
clone size: .; D gene: .; J gene: TRBJ2-7; V gene: TRBV12-3/TRBV12-4; CDR3 DNA: TGTGCCAGCAGTCCCCTTCAGGGTGGGTTAGGCGAGCAGTACTTC; CDR3 protein: CASSPLQGGLGEQYF
clone size: .; D gene: .; J gene: TRBJ2-3; V gene: TRBV2; CDR3 DNA: TGTGCCAGCAACGGATACTCTAGCACAGATACGCAGTATTTT; CDR3 protein: CASNGYSSTDTQYF
clone size: few; D gene: TRBD2; J gene: TRBJ2-7; V gene: TRBV10-2; CDR3 DNA: TGCGCCAGGAACGGACTAGTGGAGGCCGAGCAGTACTTC; CDR3 protein: CARNGLVEAEQYF
clone size: .; D gene: .; J gene: TRBJ1-2; V gene: TRBV28; CDR3 DNA: TGTGCCAGCAGTTTCGGGGATGGCGGCTATGGCTACACCTTC; CDR3 protein: CASSFGDGGYGYTF
clone size: .; D gene: TRBD1; J gene: TRBJ2-1; V gene: TRBV27; CDR3 DNA: TGTGCCAGCAGTACAGGGGGCCGCTACAGTGAGCAGTGCTTC; CDR3 protein: CASSTGGRYSEQCF